Below, one T cell receptor (beta chain) is given with its context. This sample is drawn from a study of blood T cell repertoires in COVID-19. For the study at large: The analysed material was cDNA or gDNA that came from T cells, B-cell-depleted T cells, or PBMCs.

Data came from immunoSEQ multiplex PCR; TCRdb stores just in-frame clones and leaves some out. The repertoire has 330,000 or so clones, more than 90% of them found once; the top ten carry 15% to 20%. The germline gives CDR1 MNHEY, CDR2 SMNVEV (reference sequence). The CDR3 consists of 16 residues. Between the trimmed V and J ends, which lost 4 bases and 2 bases, there was a span of 14 bases. The V gene is TRBV27, the J gene TRBJ2-2; tentative D call: TRBD2 (7 bases). The sequencing sample was made of PBMCs or T cells enriched from blood (not recorded which). This clonotype was obtained from a woman aged 25 to 45 who had recovered from COVID-19. The CDR3 loop reads CASSSSGGLNTGELFF. The CDR3, as DNA: TGTGCCAGCAGTTCCTCGGGGGGCCTAAACACCGGGGAGCTGTTTTTT.